This TCR beta chain is drawn from a study of cytomegalovirus exposure and HLA in healthy donors. General study findings and limits: Across HLA loci, a later analysis found differing TCR association rates, with DRB1 most and HLA-C fewest. The classifier reportedly diagnosed cytomegalovirus status with high specificity and sensitivity.

The CDR3 is 13 amino acids. Germline assignment: CDR1 LNHDA and CDR2 SQIVND (reference sequence). Between the trimmed V and J ends, which lost 1 base and 5 bases, there was a span of 8 bases. Worth noting for this clone: Antigen: not known.

The PCR made use of 60 Vbeta and 13 Jbeta primers. Profiling relied on immunoSEQ multiplex PCR, and the TCRdb table lists in-frame clones only, not all of them. Of 150,000 to 200,000 clones in the sample, 65% to 85% are singletons; the top ten hold around 6.9%. The specimen was PBMCs. This TCR was sampled from a male donor in good health and CMV-seropositive. This chain connects TRBV19 to TRBJ2-5; D is possibly TRBD2 (5 bases). DNA for the CDR3: TGTGCCAGTAGTATAGCCCCGGGGGAGACCCAGTACTTC. Its protein product is CASSIAPGETQYF.